Below, 9 T cell receptor beta chains from the same sample are listed, as sequenced in a study of identical twins. Each CDR3 protein gets one entry after TCRdb re-called the 5' RACE reads with MiXCR. The table lists hundreds of thousands of distinct CDR3 sequences, about 20% of them singletons. The same sample was also used in a study of T cells expressing NK-cell markers.

The sequencing sample was made of PBMCs. These receptors were taken from a woman aged 18-29 years in good health.

The chain couples TRBV5-1 to TRBJ2-3; tentatively, D is TRBD2 (6 bases). The CDR3 consists of 16 residues. Germline assignment: CDR1 SGHRS and CDR2 YFSETQ. V gave up 4 bases and J gave up 1 base, with 16 bases separating them. CDR3 loop: CASSLIGLPGTDTQYF. The DNA for the CDR3 is TGCGCCAGCAGCCTAATAGGACTACCGGGCACAGATACGCAGTATTTT.

This clonotype was counted only a few times. The chain combines TRBV20-1 with TRBJ2-5, with D tentatively TRBD1 (6 bases). Trimming removed 6 bases from V and 1 base from J, with 12 bases in between. Germline-derived CDR1 and CDR2 are DFQATT and SNEGSKA (reference sequence). The CDR3 loop spans 13 amino acids. The DNA for the CDR3 is TGCAGTGCGTCCAGGGGTTTCCAAGAGACCCAGTACTTC. Protein sequence: CSASRGFQETQYF.

This clonotype was counted ten times or more. The V gene is TRBV3-1, the J gene TRBJ2-1; 13 bases line up with TRBD2. Trimming at V came to 5 bases and at J to 4 bases, leaving 11 bases not matched to a gene. The CDR3 runs to 18 residues. Looked up from germline, CDR1 is LGHDT and CDR2 is YNNKEL (reference sequence). The CDR3 reads CASSYTSGRARRYNEQFF. The CDR3 bases are TGTGCCAGCAGCTATACTAGCGGGAGGGCGAGGAGATACAATGAGCAGTTCTTC.

The V and J genes are TRBV6-2 or TRBV6-3 and TRBJ2-7, with D possibly called TRBD1 or TRBD2 (6 bases each). V was trimmed by 6 bases and J by 2 bases, leaving 20 bases between them. This CDR3 comprises 16 residues. The germline V gene encodes CDR1 MNHEY and CDR2 SVGEGT. The DNA for the CDR3 is TGTGCCAGCAGCAGCATGGGGGGCCGGGGGCCCTACGAGCAGTACTTC. Translation gives CASSSMGGRGPYEQYF.

This clonotype was detected only a few times. This rearrangement joins TRBV7-2 to TRBJ1-6, with D possibly being TRBD1 (5 bases). V gave up 3 bases and J gave up 7 bases, with 13 bases separating them. The germline gives CDR1 SGHTA, CDR2 FQGNSA. The CDR3 totals 15 residues. The chain's CDR3 is CASSFDSLSNSPLHF. The CDR3 DNA sequence: TGTGCCAGCAGCTTCGACAGCCTTTCGAATTCACCCCTCCACTTT.

The genes are TRBV5-1 and TRBJ2-2; no clear D. Trimming stripped 1 base from V and 4 bases from J, with 8 bases between. The CDR3 covers 14 residues. Germline V gene data show CDR1 as SGHRS and CDR2 as YFSETQ. The CDR3 region is CASSLSTFTGELFF. CDR3 sequence (DNA): TGCGCCAGCAGCTTGTCTACGTTCACCGGGGAGCTGTTTTTT.

This clonotype was seen more than once but under ten times. The rearrangement links TRBV5-1 to TRBJ2-1, with a tentative D call TRBD2 (6 bases). The CDR3 totals 18 residues. V lost 1 base to trimming and J lost 0 bases, with 17 bases between them. Germline-derived CDR1 and CDR2 are SGHRS and YFSETQ. This CDR3 is CASSLTLSSASSYNEQFF. The DNA for the CDR3 is TGCGCCAGCAGCTTGACCCTATCTAGCGCGAGCTCCTACAATGAGCAGTTCTTC.

This clonotype has a handful of counts. J is TRBJ1-1 and V is TRBV5-1; perhaps TRBD1 as D (5 bases). This CDR3 region has 14 residues. Trimming took 4 bases from V and 3 from J, leaving 13 bases between them. Looked up from germline, CDR1 is SGHRS and CDR2 is YFSETQ. The CDR3 region is CASSVTVTDTEAFF. The DNA for the CDR3 is TGCGCCAGCAGCGTGACAGTTACCGACACTGAAGCTTTCTTT.

This clonotype was counted a few times. The J gene is TRBJ2-1, the V gene TRBV7-2, with 10 bases matching TRBD2. The junction had 5 bases not matched to a gene; V was cut back by 1 base and J by 5 bases. The CDR3 is made up of 16 amino acids. Looked up from germline, CDR1 is SGHTA and CDR2 is FQGNSA. In nucleotides, the CDR3 is TGTGCCAGCAGCTTAGTATCCGGACTAGCGGACAATGAGCAGTTCTTC. Protein sequence: CASSLVSGLADNEQFF.